The clone carrying this T cell receptor beta chain was seen once. How the authors handled the data: Amplification from reference gene primers served as the basis for estimated nucleated cell counts. TCRdb keeps only in-frame clones here, not all; method: immunoSEQ multiplex PCR. V and J calls and clone size are as listed in that table; D and trimming were resolved from the DNA. Of hundreds of thousands of clones in the sample, approximately 83% are singletons; the top ten hold approximately 30%. The sample is drawn from a study of blood T cell repertoires in COVID-19. Study at large: The samples span acute and convalescent COVID-19 from the United States, Italy and Spain. T cells, B-cell-depleted T cells, or PBMCs provided the cDNA or gDNA that served as material.

The sequencing sample was made of peripheral blood. The clonotype originates from a man in his forties with acute or convalescent COVID-19.

The DNA of the CDR3 is TGCAGCGTGACAGGACAGGGGCGGGATACCCAGTACTTC. Protein sequence: CSVTGQGRDTQYF. The chain has TRBV29-1 and TRBJ2-5; 9 bases agree with TRBD1. V was clipped by 6 bases and J by 8 bases; unmatched bases: 10. The germline CDR1 and CDR2 sequences are SQVTM and ANQGSEA. The CDR3 sequence is 13 residues long.